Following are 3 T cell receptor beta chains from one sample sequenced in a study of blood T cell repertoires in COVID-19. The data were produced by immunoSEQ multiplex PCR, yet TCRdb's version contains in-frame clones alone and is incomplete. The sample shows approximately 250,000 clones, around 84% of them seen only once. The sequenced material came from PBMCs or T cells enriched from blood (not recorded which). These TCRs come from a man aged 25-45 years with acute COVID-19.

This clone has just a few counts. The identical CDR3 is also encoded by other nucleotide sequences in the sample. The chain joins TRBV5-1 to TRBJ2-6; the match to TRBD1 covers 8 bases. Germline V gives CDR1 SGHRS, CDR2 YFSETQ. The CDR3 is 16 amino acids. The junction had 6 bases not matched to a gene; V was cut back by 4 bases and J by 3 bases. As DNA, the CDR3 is TGCGCCAGCAGCCAGGCAGGGGGCGATGGGGCCAACGTCCTGACTTTC. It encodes CASSQAGGDGANVLTF.

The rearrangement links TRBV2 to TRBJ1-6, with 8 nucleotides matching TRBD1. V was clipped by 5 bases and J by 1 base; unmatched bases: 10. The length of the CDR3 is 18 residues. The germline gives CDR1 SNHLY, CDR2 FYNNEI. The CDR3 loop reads CASSFQMTGESYNSPLHF. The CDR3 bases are TGTGCCAGCAGTTTCCAAATGACAGGGGAATCCTATAATTCACCCCTCCACTTT.

CDR3 amino acids: CASSPGGGVNTEAFF. The CDR3 DNA reads TGTGCCAGCAGCCCGGGTGGGGGGGTGAACACTGAAGCTTTCTTT. J is TRBJ1-1 and V is TRBV5-4, with D possibly being TRBD1 (5 bases). This CDR3 spans 15 amino acids. Deletions cut 4 bases from V and 0 bases from J, with 13 bases between. Per germline, CDR1 SGHNT and CDR2 YYREEE (reference sequence).